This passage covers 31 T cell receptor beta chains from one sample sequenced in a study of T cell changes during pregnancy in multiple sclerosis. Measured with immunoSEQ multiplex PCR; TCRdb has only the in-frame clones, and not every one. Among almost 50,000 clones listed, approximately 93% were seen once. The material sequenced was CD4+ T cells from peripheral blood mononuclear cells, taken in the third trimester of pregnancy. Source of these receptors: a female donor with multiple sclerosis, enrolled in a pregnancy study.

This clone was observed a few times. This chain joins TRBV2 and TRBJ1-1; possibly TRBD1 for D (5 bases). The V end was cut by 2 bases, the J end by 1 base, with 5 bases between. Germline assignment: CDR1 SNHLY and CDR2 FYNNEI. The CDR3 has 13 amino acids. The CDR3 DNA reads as TGTGCCAGCAGTGAACAGGGGAACACTGAAGCTTTCTTT. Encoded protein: CASSEQGNTEAFF.

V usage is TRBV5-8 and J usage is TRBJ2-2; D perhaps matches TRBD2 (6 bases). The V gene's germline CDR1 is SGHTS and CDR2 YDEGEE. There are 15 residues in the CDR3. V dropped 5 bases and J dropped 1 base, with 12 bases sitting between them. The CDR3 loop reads CASRRRRGNTGELFF. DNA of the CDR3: TGTGCCAGCAGACGGAGGAGGGGGAACACCGGGGAGCTGTTTTTT.

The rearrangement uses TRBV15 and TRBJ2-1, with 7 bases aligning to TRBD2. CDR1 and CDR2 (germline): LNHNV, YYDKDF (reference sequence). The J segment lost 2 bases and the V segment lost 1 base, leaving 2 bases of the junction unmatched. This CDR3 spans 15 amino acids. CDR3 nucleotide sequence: TGTGCCACCAGCAGAGGGGCGGGAGCCTACAATGAGCAGTTCTTC. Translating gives CATSRGAGAYNEQFF.

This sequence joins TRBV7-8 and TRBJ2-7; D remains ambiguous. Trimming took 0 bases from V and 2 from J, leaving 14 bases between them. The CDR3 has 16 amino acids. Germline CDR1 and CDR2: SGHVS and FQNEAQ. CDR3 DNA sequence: TGTGCCAGCAGCTTAGCTTTGTGGCGGTCAACCTACGAGCAGTACTTC. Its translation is CASSLALWRSTYEQYF.

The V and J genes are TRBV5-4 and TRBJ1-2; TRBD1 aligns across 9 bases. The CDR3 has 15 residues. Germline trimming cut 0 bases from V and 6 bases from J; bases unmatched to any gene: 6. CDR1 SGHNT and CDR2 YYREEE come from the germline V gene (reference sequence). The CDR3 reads CASSLGPRQGDGYTF. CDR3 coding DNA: TGTGCCAGCAGCTTGGGTCCAAGACAGGGGGATGGCTACACCTTC.

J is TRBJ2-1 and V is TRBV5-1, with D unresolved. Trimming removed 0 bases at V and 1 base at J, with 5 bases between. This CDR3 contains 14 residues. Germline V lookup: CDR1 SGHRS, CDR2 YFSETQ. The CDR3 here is CASSLDRSYNEQFF. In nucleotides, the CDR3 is TGCGCCAGCAGCTTGGATCGTTCCTACAATGAGCAGTTCTTC.

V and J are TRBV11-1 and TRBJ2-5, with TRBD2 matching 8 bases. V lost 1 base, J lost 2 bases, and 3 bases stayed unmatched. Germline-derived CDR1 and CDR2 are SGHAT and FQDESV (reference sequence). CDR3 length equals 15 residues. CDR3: CASSLEAGEQETQYF. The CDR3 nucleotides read TGTGCCAGCAGCTTAGAAGCGGGAGAACAAGAGACCCAGTACTTC.

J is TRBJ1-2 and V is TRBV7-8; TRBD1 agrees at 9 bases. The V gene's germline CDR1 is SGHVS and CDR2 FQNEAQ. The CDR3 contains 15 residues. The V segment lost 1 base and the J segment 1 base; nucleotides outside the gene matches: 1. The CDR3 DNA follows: TGTGCCAGCAGCTTAGGGACAGGGGATAACTATGGCTACACCTTC. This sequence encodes CASSLGTGDNYGYTF.

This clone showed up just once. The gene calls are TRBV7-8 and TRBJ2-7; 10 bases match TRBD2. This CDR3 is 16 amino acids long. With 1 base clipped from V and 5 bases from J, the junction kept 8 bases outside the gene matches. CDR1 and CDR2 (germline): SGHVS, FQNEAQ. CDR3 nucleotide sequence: TGTGCCAGCAGCTTAGGGTCGGCTAGCGGGAGCAACGAGCAGTACTTC. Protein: CASSLGSASGSNEQYF.

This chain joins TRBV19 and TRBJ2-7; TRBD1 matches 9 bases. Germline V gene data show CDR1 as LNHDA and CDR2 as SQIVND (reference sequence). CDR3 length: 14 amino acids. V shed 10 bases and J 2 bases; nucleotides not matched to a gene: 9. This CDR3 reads CATRTGGLTYEQYF. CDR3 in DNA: TGTGCCACTAGAACAGGGGGCCTCACCTACGAGCAGTACTTC.

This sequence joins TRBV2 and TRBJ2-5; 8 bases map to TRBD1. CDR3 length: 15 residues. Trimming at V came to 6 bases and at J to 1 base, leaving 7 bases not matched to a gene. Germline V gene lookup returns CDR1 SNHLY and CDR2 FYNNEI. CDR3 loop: CASRAVGQGQETQYF. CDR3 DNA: TGTGCCAGCAGGGCAGTTGGACAGGGCCAAGAGACCCAGTACTTC.

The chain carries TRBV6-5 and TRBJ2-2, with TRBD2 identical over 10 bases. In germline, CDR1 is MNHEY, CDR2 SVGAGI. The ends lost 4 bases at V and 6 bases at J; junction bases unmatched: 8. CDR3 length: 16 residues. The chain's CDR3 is CASSLVAGGIAGELFF. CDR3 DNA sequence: TGTGCCAGCAGTTTGGTAGCGGGGGGTATAGCCGGGGAGCTGTTTTTT.

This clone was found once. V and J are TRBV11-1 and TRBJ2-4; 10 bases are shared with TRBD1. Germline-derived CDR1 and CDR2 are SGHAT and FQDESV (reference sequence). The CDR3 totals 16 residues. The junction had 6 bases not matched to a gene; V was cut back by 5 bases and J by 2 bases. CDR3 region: CASSRRTGGSKNIQYF. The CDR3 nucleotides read TGTGCCAGCAGCCGTCGGACAGGGGGGTCCAAAAACATTCAGTACTTC.

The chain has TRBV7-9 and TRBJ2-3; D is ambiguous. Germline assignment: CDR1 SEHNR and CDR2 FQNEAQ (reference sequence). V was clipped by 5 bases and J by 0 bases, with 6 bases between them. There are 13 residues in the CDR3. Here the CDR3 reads CASSPQSTDTQYF. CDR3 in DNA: TGTGCCAGCAGCCCCCAAAGCACAGATACGCAGTATTTT.

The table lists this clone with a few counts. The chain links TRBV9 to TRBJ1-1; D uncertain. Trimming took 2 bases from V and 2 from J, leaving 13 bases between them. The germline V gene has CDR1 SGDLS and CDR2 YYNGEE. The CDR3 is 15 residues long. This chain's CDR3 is CASSVGVETNTEAFF. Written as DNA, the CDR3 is TGTGCCAGCAGCGTGGGAGTCGAGACAAACACTGAAGCTTTCTTT. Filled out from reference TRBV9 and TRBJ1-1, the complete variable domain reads DSGVTQTPKHLITATGQRVTLRCSPRSGDLSVYWYQQSLDQGLQFLIQYYNGEERAKGNILERFSAQQFPDLHSELNLSSLELGDSALYFCASSVGVETNTEAFFGQGTRLTVV.

This CDR3 is CASSGSNRGRYEQYF. For the CDR3, the DNA is TGTGCCAGCAGTGGGTCTAATAGGGGCAGGTACGAGCAGTACTTC. The rearrangement uses TRBV25-1 and TRBJ2-7, with D possibly matching TRBD1 (5 bases). The V and J ends lost 4 bases and 4 bases respectively, with 17 bases between them. Looked up from germline, CDR1 is MGHDK and CDR2 is SYGVNS. This CDR3 contains 15 residues.

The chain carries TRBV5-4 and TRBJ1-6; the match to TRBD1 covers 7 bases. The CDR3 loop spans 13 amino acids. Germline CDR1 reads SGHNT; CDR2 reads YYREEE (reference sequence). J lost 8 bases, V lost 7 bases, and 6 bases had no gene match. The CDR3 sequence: CASGPDRDSPLHF. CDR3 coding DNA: TGTGCCAGCGGACCAGACAGGGATTCACCCCTCCACTTT.

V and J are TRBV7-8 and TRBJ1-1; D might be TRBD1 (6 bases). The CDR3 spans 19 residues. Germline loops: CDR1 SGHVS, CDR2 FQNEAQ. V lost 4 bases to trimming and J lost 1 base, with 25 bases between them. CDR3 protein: CASSSPGGGPSVWNTEAFF. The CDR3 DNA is TGTGCCAGCAGCTCGCCGGGGGGGGGCCCATCAGTTTGGAACACTGAAGCTTTCTTT.

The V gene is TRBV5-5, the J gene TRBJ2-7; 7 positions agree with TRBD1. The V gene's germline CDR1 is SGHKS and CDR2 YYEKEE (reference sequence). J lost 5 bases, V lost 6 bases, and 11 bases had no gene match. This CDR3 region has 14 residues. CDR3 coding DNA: TGTGCCAGCACCCCGCGAGACAGGGTCAACGAGCAGTACTTC. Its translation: CASTPRDRVNEQYF.

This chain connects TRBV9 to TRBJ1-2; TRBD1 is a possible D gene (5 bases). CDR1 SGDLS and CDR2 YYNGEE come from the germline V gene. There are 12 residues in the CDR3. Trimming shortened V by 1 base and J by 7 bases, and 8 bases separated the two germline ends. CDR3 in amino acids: CASSVSGGGYTF. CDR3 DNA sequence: TGTGCCAGCAGCGTATCCGGGGGTGGCTACACCTTC.

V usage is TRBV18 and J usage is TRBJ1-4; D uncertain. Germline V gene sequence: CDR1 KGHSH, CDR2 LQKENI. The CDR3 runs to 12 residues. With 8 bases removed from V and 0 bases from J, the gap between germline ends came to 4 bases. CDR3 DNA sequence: TGTGCCAGCCGAGCAACTAATGAAAAACTGTTTTTT. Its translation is CASRATNEKLFF.

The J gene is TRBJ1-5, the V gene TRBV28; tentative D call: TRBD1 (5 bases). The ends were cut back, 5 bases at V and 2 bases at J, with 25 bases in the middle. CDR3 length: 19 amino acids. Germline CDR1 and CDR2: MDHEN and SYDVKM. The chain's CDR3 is CASSLFPTRTVRGNQPQHF. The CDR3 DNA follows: TGTGCCAGCAGTCTTTTCCCCACCAGGACCGTCAGGGGCAATCAGCCCCAGCATTTT.

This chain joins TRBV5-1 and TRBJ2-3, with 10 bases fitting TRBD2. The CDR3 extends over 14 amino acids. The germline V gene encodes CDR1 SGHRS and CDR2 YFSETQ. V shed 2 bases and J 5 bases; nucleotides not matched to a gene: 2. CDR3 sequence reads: CASSLIAGGDTQYF. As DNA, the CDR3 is TGCGCCAGCAGCTTAATAGCGGGAGGAGATACGCAGTATTTT.

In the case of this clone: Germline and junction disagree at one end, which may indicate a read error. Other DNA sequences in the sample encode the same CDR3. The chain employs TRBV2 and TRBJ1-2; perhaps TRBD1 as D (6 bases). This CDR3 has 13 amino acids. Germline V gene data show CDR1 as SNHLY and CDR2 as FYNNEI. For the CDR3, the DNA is TGTGCCAGCAGGAGAGGGGGAAACTATGGCTATACCTTC. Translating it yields CASRRGGNYGYTF.

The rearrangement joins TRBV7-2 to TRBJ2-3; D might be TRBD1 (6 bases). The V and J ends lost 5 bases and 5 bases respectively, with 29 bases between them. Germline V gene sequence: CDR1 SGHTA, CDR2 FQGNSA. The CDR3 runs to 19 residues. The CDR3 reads CASSAEPRDIWAGIDTQYF. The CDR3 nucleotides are TGTGCCAGCAGCGCCGAGCCTCGGGACATCTGGGCGGGTATAGATACGCAGTATTTT.

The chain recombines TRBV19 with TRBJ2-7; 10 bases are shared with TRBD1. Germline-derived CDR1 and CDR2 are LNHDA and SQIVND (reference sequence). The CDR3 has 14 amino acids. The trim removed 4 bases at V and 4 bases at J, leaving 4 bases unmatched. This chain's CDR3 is CASSKGQGLYEQYF. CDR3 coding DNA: TGTGCCAGTAGTAAGGGACAGGGGCTATACGAGCAGTACTTC.

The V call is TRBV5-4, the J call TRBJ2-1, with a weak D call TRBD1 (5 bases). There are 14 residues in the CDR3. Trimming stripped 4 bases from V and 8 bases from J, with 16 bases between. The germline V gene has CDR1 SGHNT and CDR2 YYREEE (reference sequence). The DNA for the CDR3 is TGTGCCAGCAGCGAGGACACCCGGCAGGATGAGCAGTTCTTC. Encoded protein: CASSEDTRQDEQFF.

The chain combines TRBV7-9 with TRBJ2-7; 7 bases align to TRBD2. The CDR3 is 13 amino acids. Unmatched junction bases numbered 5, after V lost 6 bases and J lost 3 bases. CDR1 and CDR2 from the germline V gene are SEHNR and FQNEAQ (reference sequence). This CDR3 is CASSASGSYEQYF. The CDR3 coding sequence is TGTGCCAGCAGTGCTAGCGGAAGCTACGAGCAGTACTTC. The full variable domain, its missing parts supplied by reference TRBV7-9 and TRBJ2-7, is DTGVSQNPRHKITKRGQNVTFRCDPISEHNRLYWYRQTLGQGPEFLTYFQNEAQLEKSRLLSDRFSAERPKGSFSTLEIQRTEQGDSAMYLCASSASGSYEQYFGPGTRLTVT.

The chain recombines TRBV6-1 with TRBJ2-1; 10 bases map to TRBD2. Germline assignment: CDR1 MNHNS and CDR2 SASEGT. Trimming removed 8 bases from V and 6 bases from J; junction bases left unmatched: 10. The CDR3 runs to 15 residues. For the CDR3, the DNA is TGTGCCAGCGGAGGGGAGCTAGCGGGAGCCAATGAGCAGTTCTTC. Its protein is CASGGELAGANEQFF.

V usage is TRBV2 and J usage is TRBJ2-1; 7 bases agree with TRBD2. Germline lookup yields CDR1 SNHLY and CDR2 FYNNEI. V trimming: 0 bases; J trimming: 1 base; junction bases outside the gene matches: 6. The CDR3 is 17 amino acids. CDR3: CASSEAAAGLSYNEQFF. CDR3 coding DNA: TGTGCCAGCAGTGAAGCCGCAGCGGGATTATCCTACAATGAGCAGTTCTTC.

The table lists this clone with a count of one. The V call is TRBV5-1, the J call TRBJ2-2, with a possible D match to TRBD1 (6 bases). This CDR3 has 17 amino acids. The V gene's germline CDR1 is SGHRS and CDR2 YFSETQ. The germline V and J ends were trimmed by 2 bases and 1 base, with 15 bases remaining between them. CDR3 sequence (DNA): TGCGCCAGCAGCTTTTGGGGGTTGGACAGGAACACCGGGGAGCTGTTTTTT. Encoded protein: CASSFWGLDRNTGELFF.